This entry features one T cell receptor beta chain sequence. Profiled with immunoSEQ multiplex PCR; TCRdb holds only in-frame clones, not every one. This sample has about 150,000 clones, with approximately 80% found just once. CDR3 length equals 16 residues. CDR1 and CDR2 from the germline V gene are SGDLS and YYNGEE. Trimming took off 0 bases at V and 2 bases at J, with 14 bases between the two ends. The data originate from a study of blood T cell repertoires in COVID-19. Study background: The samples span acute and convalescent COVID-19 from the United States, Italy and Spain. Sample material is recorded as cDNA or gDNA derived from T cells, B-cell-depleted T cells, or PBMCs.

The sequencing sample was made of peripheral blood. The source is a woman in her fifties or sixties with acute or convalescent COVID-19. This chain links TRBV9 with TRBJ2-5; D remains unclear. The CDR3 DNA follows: TGTGCCAGCAGCGTAGCAATCGGGTCAAGACAAGAGACCCAGTACTTC. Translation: CASSVAIGSRQETQYF.